The 15 T cell receptor beta chains in this list originate from one sample, sequenced in a study of blood T cell repertoires in COVID-19. Data came from immunoSEQ multiplex PCR; TCRdb stores just in-frame clones and leaves some out. The data contain 150,000 to 200,000 clones, about 80% of them singletons. Sequenced input: peripheral blood. These receptors were taken from a man between 65 and 85 years old with active or convalescent COVID-19.

This clone was observed a few times. J is TRBJ1-1 and V is TRBV7-9, with D possibly being TRBD1 (5 bases). Deletions cut 2 bases from V and 6 bases from J, with 10 bases between. Looked up from germline, CDR1 is SEHNR and CDR2 is FQNEAQ (reference sequence). CDR3 size: 13 residues. The CDR3 reads CASSLQGIAEAFF. DNA of the CDR3: TGTGCCAGCAGCTTACAGGGAATCGCTGAAGCTTTCTTT.

V usage is TRBV11-2 and J usage is TRBJ2-7; D perhaps matches TRBD2 (7 bases). The CDR3 length is 16 residues. The V end lost 1 base, the J end lost 0 bases, and 13 bases lay between the germline ends. CDR1 is SGHAT and CDR2 is FQNNGV in the germline V gene. CDR3 DNA: TGTGCCAGCAGCTTAGGGGGGCTAGCGGTCTCCTACGAGCAGTACTTC. The encoded protein is CASSLGGLAVSYEQYF.

V and J are TRBV3-1 (or the pseudogene TRBV3-2) and TRBJ1-1; D is unresolved. Trimming stripped 2 bases from V and 1 base from J, with 20 bases between. The CDR3 spans 18 residues. CDR1 is LGHDT, CDR2 YNNKEL, per germline (reference sequence). DNA for the CDR3: TGTGCCAGCAGCCAAAAAGGGAGCGGGCGAAATTGGAACACTGAAGCTTTCTTT. Protein sequence: CASSQKGSGRNWNTEAFF.

The V and J genes are TRBV2 and TRBJ2-1, with 15 bases fitting TRBD2. This CDR3 spans 14 amino acids. V trimming: 5 bases; J trimming: 14 bases; junction bases outside the gene matches: 7. The germline V gene has CDR1 SNHLY and CDR2 FYNNEI. The CDR3 DNA sequence: TGTGCCAGCAGTCGGACTAGCGGGAGGGCCTCGAAGTTCTTC. The encoded protein is CASSRTSGRASKFF.

This clone was counted once. The genes are TRBV4-1 and TRBJ2-2; the D gene is possibly TRBD1 (6 bases). Germline V gene sequence: CDR1 MGHRA, CDR2 YSYEKL. The CDR3 sequence is 17 residues long. V lost 1 base, J lost 5 bases, and 17 bases lay in between. CDR3 residues: CASSQGWFGDTTGELFF. CDR3 nucleotides: TGCGCCAGCAGCCAAGGGTGGTTCGGGGACACGACCGGGGAGCTGTTTTTT.

V gene TRBV11-3 combines with J gene TRBJ1-1; D is uncertain. CDR1 SGHNT and CDR2 YENEEA come from the germline V gene. The ends were cut back, 4 bases at V and 1 base at J, with 7 bases in the middle. The CDR3 runs 13 residues. The CDR3 here is CASSSQANTEAFF. CDR3 in DNA: TGTGCCAGCAGCTCCCAGGCGAACACTGAAGCTTTCTTT. Full variable domain (remainder filled in from reference TRBV11-3 and TRBJ1-1): EAGVVQSPRYKIIEKKQPVAFWCNPISGHNTLYWYLQNLGQGPELLIRYENEEAVDDSQLPKDRFSAERLKGVDSTLKIQPAELGDSAVYLCASSSQANTEAFFGQGTRLTVV.

V gene TRBV7-9 combines with J gene TRBJ2-5, with 8 bases aligning to TRBD1. Germline CDR1 is SEHNR and CDR2 is FQNEAQ (reference sequence). J was trimmed by 4 bases and V by 5 bases; bases with no gene match: 3. The length of the CDR3 is 13 residues. The CDR3 sequence: CASSPQGAETQYF. CDR3 in DNA: TGTGCCAGCAGCCCGCAGGGGGCAGAGACCCAGTACTTC.

This chain links TRBV3-1 (or the pseudogene TRBV3-2) with TRBJ2-1, with D possibly TRBD2 on 5 matching bases. Germline CDR1 is LGHDT and CDR2 is YNNKEL (reference sequence). V was pared by 4 bases and J by 4 bases, with 14 bases between. The CDR3 length is 15 residues. In DNA form, the CDR3 reads TGTGCCAGCAGCCTATGGCGGGCCGTATACAATGAGCAGTTCTTC. Its protein is CASSLWRAVYNEQFF.

This clone was detected only a few times. This sequence joins TRBV30 and TRBJ1-6, with TRBD1 matching over 10 bases. The germline gives CDR1 GTSNPN, CDR2 SVGIG (reference sequence). V shed 1 base, J shed 4 bases, and the junction held 1 base outside the gene matches. This CDR3 is 15 amino acids long. The CDR3 DNA reads TGTGCCTGGAGTGGACAGGGGGCTTATAATTCACCCCTCCACTTT. It specifies CAWSGQGAYNSPLHF.

The chain joins TRBV12-5 to TRBJ1-1; TRBD1 might be the D (5 bases). The V end was cut by 0 bases, the J end by 3 bases, with 11 bases between. CDR1 and CDR2 (germline): LGHNT, FRNRAP. This CDR3 spans 15 amino acids. For the CDR3, the DNA is TGTGCTAGTGGTTTGGTAAGCGGAGGGGACACTGAAGCTTTCTTT. It specifies CASGLVSGGDTEAFF.

The chain links TRBV4-1 to TRBJ2-3, with 10 bases that match TRBD2. This CDR3 is 16 amino acids long. With 5 bases clipped from V and 4 bases from J, the junction kept 9 bases outside the gene matches. In germline, CDR1 is MGHRA, CDR2 YSYEKL. For the CDR3, the DNA is TGCGCCAGCAGCTCCTCGCTAGCGGGAGTATCAGATACGCAGTATTTT. Translated: CASSSSLAGVSDTQYF.

The genes are TRBV9 and TRBJ2-3; TRBD2 matches at 13 bases. Germline assignment: CDR1 SGDLS and CDR2 YYNGEE. There are 18 residues in the CDR3. The V and J ends lost 4 bases and 4 bases, in that order; junction bases with no gene match: 12. The CDR3 coding sequence is TGTGCCAGCAGCCCCCGGTCCGGACTAGCGGGAGAGGCAGATACGCAGTATTTT. Translation: CASSPRSGLAGEADTQYF.

This clone has only a few counts. This chain uses TRBV9 with TRBJ2-1; TRBD2 matches at 7 bases. The CDR3 consists of 15 residues. V lost 3 bases and J lost 4; bases outside the gene matches: 7. The germline CDR1 and CDR2 sequences are SGDLS and YYNGEE. The CDR3 DNA reads TGTGCCAGCAGCGCGTTGGGACTATTGTACAATGAGCAGTTCTTC. Translating it yields CASSALGLLYNEQFF.

The V call is TRBV7-2, the J call TRBJ2-5, with D hard to call. Germline V gene sequence: CDR1 SGHTA, CDR2 FQGNSA. CDR3 length: 15 residues. Trimming shortened V by 1 base and J by 2 bases, and 11 bases separated the two germline ends. Written as DNA, the CDR3 is TGTGCCAGCAGCTTAGGCCCTACCGGGCAAGAGACCCAGTACTTC. Translated, it gives CASSLGPTGQETQYF.

The rearrangement links TRBV12-1 to TRBJ1-5; TRBD1, as called in the table, went unchecked against the DNA. TRBV12-1 is labeled a pseudogene. CDR3 length: 18 amino acids. The DNA of the CDR3 is TGTGCCAGCAGCTTTGGGCTGACAGGGGGTTGTGGCAATCAGCCCCAGCATTTT. Translated: CASSFGLTGGCGNQPQHF.